The clone carrying this T cell receptor (beta chain) was counted between two and nine times. Its antigen is still unknown. These data belong to a study of regulatory T cells in long-lasting Graves disease. Across the study: Patients met the persistent Graves' disease definition after over 5 years of antithyroid drugs with positive TSH receptor antibodies. Points from the study as a whole: The persistent group shared 2,700 or so public clonotypes, more than the approximately 890 shared by new patients. Persistent Graves' patients possessed reduced TCR diversity relative to recently diagnosed ones. A limited number of samples was an acknowledged limitation.

Regarding time point: persistent/refractory GD, antithyroid drugs over 5 years with positive TRAb. The TCR library was made from RNA extracted from PBMCs. The V and J ends lost 3 bases and 0 bases respectively, with 7 bases between them. Germline CDR1 is SGHRS and CDR2 is YFSETQ. The CDR3 has 15 amino acids. Relying on iRepertoire HTBI primers and Arm-PCR of CDR3 regions, the team built TCR beta libraries. MiXCR was run by TCRdb on the multiplex PCR reads, yielding one entry per CDR3 protein. The table shows a few hundred thousand distinct CDR3 sequences, with under 25% occurring only once. The chain employs TRBV5-1 and TRBJ2-6, with D unresolved. This specimen was peripheral blood mononuclear cells (PBMCs), taken when the disease was refractory, from a patient treated with antithyroid drugs. This receptor was taken from a female donor with Graves disease. The CDR3 protein is CASSSTPSGANVLTF. As DNA, the CDR3 is TGCGCCAGCAGCTCGACCCCCTCTGGGGCCAACGTCCTGACTTTC.